This T cell receptor beta chain appears in the sequencing data of a study of T-cell reconstitution after alpha-beta-depleted transplantation in children. Germline V gene lookup returns CDR1 SGHDT and CDR2 YYEEEE. The CDR3 is 12 amino acids. The V end lost 0 bases, the J end lost 8 bases, and 8 bases lay between the germline ends. This clonotype was recorded a few times. TCRbeta library preparation incorporated unique molecular identifiers. One entry per CDR3 protein results from TCRdb running MiXCR on the PCR reads. The sample lists approximately 390,000 distinct CDR3 sequences, about a tenth occurring once.

The V call is TRBV5-6, the J call TRBJ1-1; D remains ambiguous. This sample comprised PBMCs from the stem cell graft donor, obtained from the stem cell graft. This sequence originates from a human donor who donated a stem cell graft to a child with acute myeloid leukemia. The CDR3 region is CASSLAGEEAFF. CDR3 DNA sequence: TGTGCCAGCAGCTTGGCCGGGGAGGAAGCTTTCTTT.